This TCR beta chain was sequenced in a study of cytomegalovirus exposure and HLA in healthy donors. Study overall: A preliminary data release comprised 80 million to 95 million unique TCRs obtained from HLA-typed donors. Membership in the Caucasian-associated ancestry cluster was found for around 81% of nearly 400 genotyped donors.

CDR3 length: 17 amino acids. Germline V CDR1 and CDR2: LGHNA, YSLEER. Trimming cost V 0 bases and J 8 bases; bases outside gene matches: 10. Use of 60 Vbeta and 13 Jbeta primers characterized the PCR. Data came from immunoSEQ multiplex PCR; TCRdb stores just in-frame clones and leaves some out. This sample has roughly 200,000 clones, with around 80% found just once. Nominal health characterized the donors when sampled, though unrecorded immune exposures were likely. The clonotype comes from a woman aged 55 to 70 in good health and CMV-seropositive. The chain has TRBV4-3 and TRBJ2-4, with TRBD2 matching 10 bases. Sequenced: PBMCs. The CDR3 DNA sequence: TGCGCCAGCAGCCAAGAATTAGCGGGGGGCGGGAGTTACATTCAGTACTTC. This gives the protein CASSQELAGGGSYIQYF.